Listed here is a single T cell receptor beta chain. This sample was included in a study of blood T cell repertoires in COVID-19. About the study: From the United States, Italy and Spain came samples of acute and convalescent COVID-19. PBMCs, B-cell-depleted T cells, or T cells provided the cDNA or gDNA that made up the material.

In the original analysis: Estimation of nucleated cell counts relied on the amplification of reference gene primers. Method: immunoSEQ multiplex PCR; TCRdb's copy keeps in-frame clones and lacks some. That table is the source of V, J and clone size, and D and trimming were worked out from the DNA. The sample holds some 180,000 clones, about 80% seen once. CDR1 is GTSNPN and CDR2 is SVGIG in the germline V gene (reference sequence). V shed 8 bases, J shed 0 bases, and the junction held 10 bases outside the gene matches. This CDR3 spans 15 amino acids. This TCR derives from a man aged 55 to 70 with acute or convalescent COVID-19. The genes are TRBV30 and TRBJ1-3; 7 bases fit TRBD1. Sequencing was performed on peripheral blood. The CDR3 protein is CAGRDRSYSGNTIYF. CDR3 in DNA: TGTGCCGGACGGGACAGATCTTACTCTGGAAACACCATATATTTT.